The 14 T cell receptor beta chains reported below all come from one sample, sequenced in a study of spatial heterogeneity in lung cancer. MiXCR, applied by TCRdb to the 5' RACE reads, yields one record per CDR3 protein. Found here are tens of thousands of distinct CDR3 sequences, roughly 5.5% of them singletons; the top ten hold roughly 26%. Time point defined: sample taken at primary tumor resection. TCRs were sequenced from unsorted whole RNA of tumor, nontumor lung or PBMC. The sequencing used PBMCs, collected at surgery. These receptors all come from a female donor with early-stage non-small cell lung cancer.

There are many counts of this clonotype. The CDR3 protein is CATSAADQETQYF. The CDR3 DNA is TGTGCCACCAGTGCGGCGGACCAAGAGACCCAGTACTTC. V is TRBV24-1 and J is TRBJ2-5, with D uncertain. Germline loops: CDR1 KGHDR, CDR2 SFDVKD. Trimming pared 5 bases from V and 0 bases from J, leaving 6 bases between. This CDR3 has 13 residues.

This clonotype was picked up many times. Written as DNA, the CDR3 is TGTGCCAGCAGCTTACTCAGGGACGGCGGGGAGCTGTTTTTT. This sequence encodes CASSLLRDGGELFF. The chain is built from TRBV7-9 and TRBJ2-2; D is possibly TRBD1 or TRBD2 (5 bases each). Germline lookup yields CDR1 SEHNR and CDR2 FQNEAQ (reference sequence). V was shortened by 2 bases and J by 7 bases, with 11 bases between the two germline ends. The CDR3 runs 14 residues.

There are many counts of this clonotype. The chain has TRBV20-1 and TRBJ2-1; D might be TRBD1 (6 bases). The CDR3 contains 16 residues. Germline CDR1 is DFQATT and CDR2 is SNEGSKA (reference sequence). Trimming cost V 5 bases and J 2 bases, with 19 bases left between them. The CDR3 region has the DNA TGCAGTGCTCCCGGGACACTCCGTGGGGCCTACAATGAGCAGTTCTTC. Translation: CSAPGTLRGAYNEQFF.

This clonotype occurred many times. The rearrangement links TRBV28 to TRBJ2-2, with 7 bases aligning to TRBD2. The CDR3 runs 15 residues. Germline CDR1 and CDR2: MDHEN and SYDVKM. Trimming cost V 2 bases and J 3 bases; bases outside gene matches: 3. The CDR3 here is CASSLGLADTGELFF. In DNA, the CDR3 is TGTGCCAGCAGTTTAGGGCTAGCGGACACCGGGGAGCTGTTTTTT.

There are many counts of this clonotype. The chain combines TRBV11-3 with TRBJ2-2, with D hard to call. The CDR3 runs 12 residues. V gave up 4 bases and J gave up 6 bases, with 6 bases separating them. Germline CDR1 reads SGHNT; CDR2 reads YENEEA. CDR3 nucleotides: TGTGCCAGCAGCTCCATGTCCGGGGAGCTGTTTTTT. The encoded protein is CASSSMSGELFF.

This clonotype has ten or more counts. J is TRBJ1-2 and V is TRBV5-1, with D perhaps matching TRBD1 (6 bases). CDR3 length: 15 amino acids. Germline CDR1 is SGHRS and CDR2 is YFSETQ. V gave up 0 bases and J gave up 2 bases, with 11 bases separating them. CDR3: CASSLARTDNYGYTF. In nucleotides, the CDR3 is TGCGCCAGCAGCTTGGCCCGGACAGACAACTATGGCTACACCTTC.

In this sample, this clonotype turned up many times. This rearrangement joins TRBV5-4 to TRBJ2-4; the D gene is possibly TRBD1 (6 bases). CDR1 SGHNT and CDR2 YYREEE come from the germline V gene (reference sequence). Trimming shortened V by 0 bases and J by 3 bases, and 7 bases separated the two germline ends. The length of the CDR3 is 14 residues. The CDR3 loop is CASSLGQVKNIQYF. The CDR3 DNA reads TGTGCCAGCAGCTTGGGACAGGTCAAAAACATTCAGTACTTC.

In its sample, this clonotype was seen many times. The genes are TRBV20-1 and TRBJ1-2, with no clear D. Trimming pared 3 bases from V and 4 bases from J, leaving 9 bases between. The length of the CDR3 is 12 residues. Germline V gives CDR1 DFQATT, CDR2 SNEGSKA (reference sequence). The CDR3 nucleotides read TGCAGTGCTAGTAAAGGTGCCTATGGCTACACCTTC. Translating gives CSASKGAYGYTF.

In this sample, this clonotype turned up many times. The chain combines TRBV9 with TRBJ2-2; a possible D gene is TRBD1 (7 bases). Trimming cost V 0 bases and J 5 bases, with 23 bases left between them. Germline V CDR1 and CDR2: SGDLS, YYNGEE. The CDR3 contains 19 residues. The CDR3, as DNA: TGTGCCAGCAGCGTAGCTCTTATTACCTCAGGGGGAGGAACCGGGGAGCTGTTTTTT. Its translation: CASSVALITSGGGTGELFF. The variable domain in full, completed from reference TRBV9 and TRBJ2-2, reads DSGVTQTPKHLITATGQRVTLRCSPRSGDLSVYWYQQSLDQGLQFLIQYYNGEERAKGNILERFSAQQFPDLHSELNLSSLELGDSALYFCASSVALITSGGGTGELFFGEGSRLTVL.

This clonotype turned up a few times. The chain has TRBV30 and TRBJ2-7, with D perhaps matching TRBD1 (6 bases). The V end lost 1 base, the J end lost 3 bases, and 10 bases lay between the germline ends. The length of the CDR3 is 13 residues. The germline V gene has CDR1 GTSNPN and CDR2 SVGIG (reference sequence). The CDR3 loop reads CAWSGEDSYEQYF. In DNA form, the CDR3 reads TGTGCCTGGAGTGGTGAGGACAGCTACGAGCAGTACTTC.

Many counts were recorded for this clonotype. V gene TRBV5-1 combines with J gene TRBJ1-6, with no clear D. CDR3 size: 13 residues. Germline V gene sequence: CDR1 SGHRS, CDR2 YFSETQ. V gave up 4 bases and J gave up 14 bases, with 16 bases separating them. This CDR3 is CASSEVLGTSLHF. The CDR3, as DNA: TGCGCCAGCAGCGAAGTACTGGGCACATCCCTCCACTTT.

This clonotype was seen only a few times. The chain uses TRBV5-1 and TRBJ2-3; D call uncertain. Trimming took 0 bases from V and 6 from J, leaving 2 bases between them. This CDR3 spans 11 amino acids. Per germline, CDR1 SGHRS and CDR2 YFSETQ. For the CDR3, the DNA is TGCGCCAGCAGCTTGGCTGATACGCAGTATTTT. This sequence encodes CASSLADTQYF.

In its sample, this clonotype was seen many times. J is TRBJ1-4 and V is TRBV7-9; D might be TRBD1 (6 bases). The CDR3 runs 15 residues. Looked up from germline, CDR1 is SEHNR and CDR2 is FQNEAQ (reference sequence). The V and J ends lost 2 bases and 6 bases respectively, with 13 bases between them. The CDR3 here is CASSLTGGGDEKLFF. CDR3 nucleotide sequence: TGTGCCAGCAGCTTAACGGGAGGGGGTGATGAAAAACTGTTTTTT.

The V call is TRBV3-1, the J call TRBJ2-1; 9 positions match TRBD2. J gave up 4 bases and V 1 base, and 5 bases lay outside the gene matches. CDR3 length: 16 amino acids. CDR1 is LGHDT, CDR2 YNNKEL, per germline (reference sequence). CDR3 loop: CASSQGAGGPYNEQFF. The CDR3, as DNA: TGTGCCAGCAGCCAAGGAGCGGGGGGTCCTTACAATGAGCAGTTCTTC.